This TCR beta chain is from a study of response to subunit inactivated influenza vaccine. V shed 6 bases, J shed 3 bases, and the junction held 12 bases outside the gene matches. The germline gives CDR1 KGHSH, CDR2 LQKENI. This CDR3 spans 16 amino acids. MiXCR, run by TCRdb on the RT-PCR reads, gives a single entry per CDR3 protein. The table records around 650,000 distinct CDR3 sequences, approximately 14% of them present only once. The receptor's source is a man aged 50 to 60 who received an inactivated influenza vaccine. The chain carries TRBV18 and TRBJ2-5; TRBD2 agrees at 8 bases. The specimen comprised PBMCs from blood, sampled 12 days after vaccination. CDR3 coding DNA: TGTGCCAGCTCGTCCAAAGCACGGGGGGGCGAAGAGACCCAGTACTTC. Its protein is CASSSKARGGEETQYF.